This TCR beta chain was profiled in a study of human T cells and chemical hapten exposure. Turning to the study itself: Affected patients, primarily female, had alopecia areata, totalis or universalis.

In the study's own analysis: Per sample, the median was about 95,000 TCRs, with values from around 24,000 to 710,000. TCRdb recomputed calls from the RACE reads with MiXCR, one row per CDR3 protein. The V and J calls reflect TCRdb's pipeline rather than the authors' work. The table shows tens of thousands of distinct CDR3 sequences, with about 6.7% occurring only once. As for time point: pre-sensitization, week 0. As for treatment: therapeutic diphenylcyclopropenone sensitization with weekly scalp DPC. Prior to each patch test being applied, blood was drawn. V lost 1 base and J lost 4, with 16 bases in between. Germline CDR1 and CDR2: MNHEY and SVGAGI. The CDR3 runs to 16 residues.

The J gene is TRBJ1-1, the V gene TRBV6-5; tentatively, D is TRBD1 (5 bases). The sample consisted of whole blood, taken in connection with sensitization to the hapten diphenylcyclopropenone (DPC). The TCR originated in a woman in her twenties or thirties with alopecia areata. Some clones in this sample may be carry-over from other donors' samples. DNA of the CDR3: TGTGCCAGCAGTTACTTCGGCGGGGCCTTCGGCACTGAAGCTTTCTTT. Translation: CASSYFGGAFGTEAFF.